One sample yielded the 13 T cell receptor beta chains listed below, sequenced in a study of blood T cell repertoires in COVID-19. The table came from immunoSEQ multiplex PCR; TCRdb's copy has only in-frame clones and leaves some out. The table shows 500,000 or so clones, with around 90% occurring only once. Sequenced material: PBMCs or T cells enriched from blood (not recorded which). Every receptor here comes from a woman between 18 and 29 years old who had recovered from COVID-19.

The chain joins TRBV6-6 to TRBJ2-1, with a tentative D call TRBD2 (5 bases). The CDR3 runs to 15 residues. CDR1 is MNHNY, CDR2 SVGAGI, per germline (reference sequence). V was shortened by 10 bases and J by 0 bases, with 16 bases between the two germline ends. In DNA, the CDR3 is TGTGCCATCAGGAGGTGGGTTAGCTCCTACAATGAGCAGTTCTTC. Encoded protein: CAIRRWVSSYNEQFF.

This chain uses TRBV7-9 with TRBJ2-6; the D gene is possibly TRBD2 (5 bases). V shed 7 bases and J shed 0 bases, with 16 bases lying between them. The germline gives CDR1 SEHNR, CDR2 FQNEAQ (reference sequence). The CDR3 has 17 residues. The CDR3 loop reads CASTWGESSSGANVLTF. The DNA for the CDR3 is TGTGCCAGCACCTGGGGAGAGAGCTCCTCTGGGGCCAACGTCCTGACTTTC.

The genes are TRBV9 and TRBJ2-6; D uncertain. Trimming shortened V by 0 bases and J by 4 bases, and 17 bases separated the two germline ends. CDR3 size: 18 residues. Germline-derived CDR1 and CDR2 are SGDLS and YYNGEE. CDR3 protein: CASSVASPGLEGANVLTF. DNA for the CDR3: TGTGCCAGCAGCGTAGCTTCCCCCGGTTTAGAGGGGGCCAACGTCCTGACTTTC.

The chain links TRBV28 to TRBJ1-1, with D possibly being TRBD1 (6 bases). V lost 3 bases, J lost 2 bases, and 10 bases lay in between. The germline gives CDR1 MDHEN, CDR2 SYDVKM. This CDR3 has 14 amino acids. CDR3 nucleotide sequence: TGTGCCAGCAGTTTTTTGGACAGAAACACTGAAGCTTTCTTT. Translation gives CASSFLDRNTEAFF.

This rearrangement joins TRBV10-3 to TRBJ2-3; D possibly corresponds to TRBD2 (7 bases). V lost 4 bases and J 1 base, leaving 9 bases between the germline ends. This CDR3 region has 14 residues. Germline CDR1 reads ENHRY; CDR2 reads SYGVKD. DNA for the CDR3: TGTGCCATCAGTGCGGGGGGCCGCACAGATACGCAGTATTTT. This encodes CAISAGGRTDTQYF.

The chain combines TRBV2 with TRBJ1-4, with 9 bases aligning to TRBD1. The CDR3 length is 17 residues. Germline V gives CDR1 SNHLY, CDR2 FYNNEI. J gave up 6 bases and V 0 bases, and 8 bases lay outside the gene matches. CDR3 loop: CASSEATDRGGDEKLFF. The CDR3 region has the DNA TGTGCCAGCAGTGAAGCTACCGACAGGGGGGGGGATGAAAAACTGTTTTTT.

The rearrangement uses TRBV6-5 and TRBJ1-2; 9 bases are shared with TRBD1. The CDR3 sequence is 14 residues long. V was clipped by 6 bases and J by 8 bases; unmatched bases: 10. In germline, CDR1 is MNHEY, CDR2 SVGAGI. CDR3 nucleotides: TGTGCCAGCAGCCGAACCGGGACAGGGCTGGGCTACACCTTC. Translating gives CASSRTGTGLGYTF.

The chain is built from TRBV5-1 and TRBJ2-1; tentatively, D is TRBD2 (5 bases). This CDR3 comprises 17 residues. Per the germline V gene, CDR1 is SGHRS and CDR2 is YFSETQ. V was pared by 4 bases and J by 3 bases, with 20 bases between. The CDR3, as DNA: TGCGCCAGCAGCCCGGAACTTCTCGGGGAGATCTACAATGAGCAGTTCTTC. This gives the protein CASSPELLGEIYNEQFF.

The chain couples TRBV3-1 (or the pseudogene TRBV3-2) to TRBJ2-3; 12 bases agree with TRBD2. The CDR3 has 18 amino acids. Germline-derived CDR1 and CDR2 are LGHDT and YNNKEL (reference sequence). Unmatched junction bases numbered 10, after V lost 1 base and J lost 5 bases. CDR3 sequence (DNA): TGTGCCAGCAGCCAAGTTCTACTAGCGGGGGGACGCAGAGATACGCAGTATTTT. Its translation is CASSQVLLAGGRRDTQYF.

V usage is TRBV6-5 and J usage is TRBJ2-7; TRBD1 might be the D (6 bases). Trimming cost V 5 bases and J 2 bases, with 13 bases left between them. The germline V gene encodes CDR1 MNHEY and CDR2 SVGAGI. The CDR3 runs 14 residues. Here the CDR3 reads CASSKNRDTYEQYF. The CDR3 DNA sequence: TGTGCCAGCAGTAAAAACCGGGACACCTACGAGCAGTACTTC.

The chain's CDR3 is CATRTGDNQPQHF. CDR3 bases: TGTGCCACCCGGACAGGGGATAATCAGCCCCAGCATTTT. The V and J genes are TRBV10-3 and TRBJ1-5; 9 bases map to TRBD1. Unmatched junction bases numbered 5, after V lost 10 bases and J lost 4 bases. The CDR3 is 13 amino acids. Germline loops: CDR1 ENHRY, CDR2 SYGVKD.

J is TRBJ2-2 and V is TRBV5-1; no clear D. CDR3 length equals 15 residues. CDR1 is SGHRS and CDR2 is YFSETQ in the germline V gene. Trimming removed 0 bases at V and 1 base at J, with 7 bases between. As DNA, the CDR3 is TGCGCCAGCAGCTTGGGACACCTGAACACCGGGGAGCTGTTTTTT. The encoded protein is CASSLGHLNTGELFF.

The chain combines TRBV23-1 with TRBJ2-7, with a weak D call TRBD1 (5 bases). TRBV23-1 is noted as an ORF with a role that remains uncertain. The V and J ends lost 6 bases and 5 bases respectively, with 11 bases between them. CDR3 size: 12 residues. CDR3 sequence: CASRQDLNEQYF. DNA for the CDR3: TGCGCCAGCAGACAGGATCTAAACGAGCAGTACTTC.